This T cell receptor beta chain emerged from a study of OX40 agonist ivuxolimab in advanced cancers. The overall study: Patients in dose escalation had liver, melanoma, kidney or head and neck cancers. Study-wide results and limits: Expansion of clones was among the lowest in partial responders at 0.1-3.0 mg/kg. Researchers report that CD8+ T cells had, on average, more expanded clones than CD4+. Among expanded peripheral T cells, antigen specificity went undetermined.

CDR3 size: 15 residues. Germline-derived CDR1 and CDR2 are MDHEN and SYDVKM. V shed 5 bases and J shed 4 bases, with 17 bases lying between them. Regarding this clone: Its specificity is unknown.

Only in-frame clones appear in the TCRdb table, and some are missing; sequencing was by immunoSEQ multiplex PCR. The sample carries roughly 130,000 clones, approximately 92% recorded once. Sequences were derived from CD4+ or CD8+ T cells sorted from blood, sampled in a trial of the OX40 agonist ivuxolimab. This TCR was recovered from an adult with an advanced solid tumor such as melanoma, head and neck, liver or kidney cancer. The chain recombines TRBV28 with TRBJ1-1; a weak D match, TRBD1 (6 bases). In DNA form, the CDR3 reads TGTGCCAGCAGTATATTAAGGGGGGAGGGCACTGAAGCTTTCTTT. Amino acids: CASSILRGEGTEAFF.